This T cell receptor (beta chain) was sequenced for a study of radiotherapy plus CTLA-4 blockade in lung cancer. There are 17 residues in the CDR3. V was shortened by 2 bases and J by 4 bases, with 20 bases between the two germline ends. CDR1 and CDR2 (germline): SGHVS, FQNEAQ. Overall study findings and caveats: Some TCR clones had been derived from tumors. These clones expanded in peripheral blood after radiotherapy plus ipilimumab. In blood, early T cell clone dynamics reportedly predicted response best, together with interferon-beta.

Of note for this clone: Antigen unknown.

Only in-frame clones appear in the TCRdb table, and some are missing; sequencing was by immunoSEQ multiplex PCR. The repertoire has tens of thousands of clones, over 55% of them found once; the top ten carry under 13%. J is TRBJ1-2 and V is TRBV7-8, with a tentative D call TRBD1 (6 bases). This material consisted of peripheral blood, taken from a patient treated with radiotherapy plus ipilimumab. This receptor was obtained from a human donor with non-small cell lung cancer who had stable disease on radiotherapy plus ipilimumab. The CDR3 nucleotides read TGTGCCAGCAGCTTAAGGGCCCGTGTTGGGGGCAGCTATGGCTACACCTTC. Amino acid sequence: CASSLRARVGGSYGYTF.